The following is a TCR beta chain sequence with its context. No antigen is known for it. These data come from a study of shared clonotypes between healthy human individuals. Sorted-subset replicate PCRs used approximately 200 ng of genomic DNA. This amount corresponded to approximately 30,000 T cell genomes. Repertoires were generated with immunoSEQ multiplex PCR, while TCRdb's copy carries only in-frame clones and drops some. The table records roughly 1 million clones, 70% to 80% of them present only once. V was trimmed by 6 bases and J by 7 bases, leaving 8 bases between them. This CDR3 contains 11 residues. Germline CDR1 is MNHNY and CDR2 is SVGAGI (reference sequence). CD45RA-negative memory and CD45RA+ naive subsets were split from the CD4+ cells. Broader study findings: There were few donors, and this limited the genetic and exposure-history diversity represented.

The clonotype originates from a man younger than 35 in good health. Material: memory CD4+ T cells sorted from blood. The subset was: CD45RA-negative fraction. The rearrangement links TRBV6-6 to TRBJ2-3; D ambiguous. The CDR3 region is CASRGSNTQYF. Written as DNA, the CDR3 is TGTGCCAGCAGGGGCAGCAATACGCAGTATTTT.